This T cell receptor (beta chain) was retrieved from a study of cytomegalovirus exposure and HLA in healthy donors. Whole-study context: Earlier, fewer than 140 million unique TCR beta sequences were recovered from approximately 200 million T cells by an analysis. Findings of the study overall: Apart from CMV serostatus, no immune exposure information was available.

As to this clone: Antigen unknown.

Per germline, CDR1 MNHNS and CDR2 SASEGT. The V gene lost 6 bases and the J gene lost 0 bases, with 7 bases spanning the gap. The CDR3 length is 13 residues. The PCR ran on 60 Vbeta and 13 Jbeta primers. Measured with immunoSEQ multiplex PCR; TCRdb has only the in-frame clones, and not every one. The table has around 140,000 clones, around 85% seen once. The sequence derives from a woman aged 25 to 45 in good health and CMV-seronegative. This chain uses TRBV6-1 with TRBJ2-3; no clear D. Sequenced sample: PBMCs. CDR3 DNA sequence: TGTGCCAGCAGCTACGGGAGCACAGATACGCAGTATTTT. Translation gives CASSYGSTDTQYF.